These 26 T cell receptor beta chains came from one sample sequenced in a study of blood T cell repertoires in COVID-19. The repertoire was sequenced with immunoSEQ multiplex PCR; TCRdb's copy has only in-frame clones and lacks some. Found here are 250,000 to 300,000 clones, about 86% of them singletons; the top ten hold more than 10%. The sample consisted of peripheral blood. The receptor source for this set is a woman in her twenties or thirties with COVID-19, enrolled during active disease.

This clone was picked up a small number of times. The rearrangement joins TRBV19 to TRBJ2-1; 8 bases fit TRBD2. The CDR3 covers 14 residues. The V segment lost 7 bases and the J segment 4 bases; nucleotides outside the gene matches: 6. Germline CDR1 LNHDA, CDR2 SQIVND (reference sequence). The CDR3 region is CASNTPSGYNEQFF. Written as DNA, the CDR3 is TGTGCCAGTAACACCCCTAGCGGGTACAATGAGCAGTTCTTC.

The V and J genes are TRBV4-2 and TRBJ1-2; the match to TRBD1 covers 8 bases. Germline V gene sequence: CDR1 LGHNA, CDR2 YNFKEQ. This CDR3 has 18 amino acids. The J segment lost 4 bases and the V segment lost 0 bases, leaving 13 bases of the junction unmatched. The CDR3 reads CASSQDSRRTGFSYGYTF. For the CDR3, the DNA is TGTGCCAGCAGCCAAGACTCGAGGCGGACAGGGTTTAGCTATGGCTACACCTTC.

The CDR3 sequence is CASSLAGQVGWDEQYF. CDR3 sequence (DNA): TGCGCCAGCAGCTTGGCTGGACAGGTCGGGTGGGACGAGCAGTACTTC. This chain uses TRBV5-1 with TRBJ2-7; 7 nucleotides match TRBD1. The V segment lost 0 bases and the J segment 5 bases; nucleotides outside the gene matches: 11. Germline-derived CDR1 and CDR2 are SGHRS and YFSETQ. The CDR3 is made up of 16 amino acids.

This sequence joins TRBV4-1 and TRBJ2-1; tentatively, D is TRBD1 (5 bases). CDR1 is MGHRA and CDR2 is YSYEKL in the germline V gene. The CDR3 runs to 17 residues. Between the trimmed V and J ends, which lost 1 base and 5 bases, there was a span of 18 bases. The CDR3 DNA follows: TGCGCCAGCAGCCAAGTGGATTGGCAGGGTCTAGACAATGAGCAGTTCTTC. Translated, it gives CASSQVDWQGLDNEQFF.

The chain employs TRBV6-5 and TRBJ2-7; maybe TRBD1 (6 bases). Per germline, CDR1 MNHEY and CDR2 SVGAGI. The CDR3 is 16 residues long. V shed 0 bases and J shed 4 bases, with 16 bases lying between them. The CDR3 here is CASSYSRARGGYEQYF. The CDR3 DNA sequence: TGTGCCAGCAGTTACTCGAGAGCCCGAGGGGGATACGAGCAGTACTTC.

The CDR3 spells CASNLESGNTIYF. CDR3 nucleotide sequence: TGTGCCAGCAATCTGGAGTCTGGAAACACCATATATTTT. The chain is built from TRBV7-9 and TRBJ1-3, with D uncertain. The CDR3 is 13 residues long. Trimming shortened V by 7 bases and J by 1 base, and 8 bases separated the two germline ends. Germline V gene sequence: CDR1 SEHNR, CDR2 FQNEAQ (reference sequence).

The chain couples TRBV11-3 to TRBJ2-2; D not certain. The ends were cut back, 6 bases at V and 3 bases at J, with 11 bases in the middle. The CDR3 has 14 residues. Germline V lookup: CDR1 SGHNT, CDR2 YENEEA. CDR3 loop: CASRQPVYTGELFF. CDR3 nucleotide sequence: TGTGCCAGCAGGCAACCGGTCTACACCGGGGAGCTGTTTTTT.

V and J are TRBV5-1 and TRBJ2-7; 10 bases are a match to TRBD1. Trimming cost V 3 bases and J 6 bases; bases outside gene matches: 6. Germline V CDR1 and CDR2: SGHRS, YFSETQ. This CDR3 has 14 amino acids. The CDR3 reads CASSWDRGGGEQYF. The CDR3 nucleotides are TGCGCCAGCAGCTGGGACAGGGGAGGGGGCGAGCAGTACTTC.

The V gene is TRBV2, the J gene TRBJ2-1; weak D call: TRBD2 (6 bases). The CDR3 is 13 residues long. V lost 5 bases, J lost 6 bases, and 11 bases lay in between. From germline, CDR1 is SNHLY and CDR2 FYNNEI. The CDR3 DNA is TGTGCCAGCAGTCAGGACTACCTCAATGAGCAGTTCTTC. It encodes CASSQDYLNEQFF.

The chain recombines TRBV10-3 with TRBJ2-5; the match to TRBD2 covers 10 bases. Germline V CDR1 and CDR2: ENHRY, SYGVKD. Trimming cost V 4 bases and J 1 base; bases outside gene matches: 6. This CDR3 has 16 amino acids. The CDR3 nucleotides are TGTGCCATCAGTGTGGGTAGCGGGGGGTTCCAAGAGACCCAGTACTTC. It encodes CAISVGSGGFQETQYF.

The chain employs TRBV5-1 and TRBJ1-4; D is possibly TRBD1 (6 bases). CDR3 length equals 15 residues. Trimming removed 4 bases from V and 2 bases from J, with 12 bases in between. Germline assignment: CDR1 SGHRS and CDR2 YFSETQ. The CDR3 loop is CASSKLGQTNEKLFF. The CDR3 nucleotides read TGCGCCAGCAGCAAGCTAGGACAGACTAATGAAAAACTGTTTTTT.

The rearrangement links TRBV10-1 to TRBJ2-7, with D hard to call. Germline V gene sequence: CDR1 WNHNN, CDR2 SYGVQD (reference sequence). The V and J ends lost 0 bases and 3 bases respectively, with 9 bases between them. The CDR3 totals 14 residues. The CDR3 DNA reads TGCGCCAGCAGTGAGTCGAAACAGATCTACGAGCAGTACTTC. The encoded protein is CASSESKQIYEQYF.

This CDR3 is CASKVGTGGFQPQHF. CDR3 nucleotide sequence: TGTGCCAGCAAAGTTGGGACAGGGGGCTTTCAGCCCCAGCATTTT. This chain connects TRBV6-5 to TRBJ1-5, with 12 bases that match TRBD1. CDR3 length: 15 residues. The germline V gene encodes CDR1 MNHEY and CDR2 SVGAGI. The ends lost 7 bases at V and 6 bases at J; junction bases unmatched: 7.

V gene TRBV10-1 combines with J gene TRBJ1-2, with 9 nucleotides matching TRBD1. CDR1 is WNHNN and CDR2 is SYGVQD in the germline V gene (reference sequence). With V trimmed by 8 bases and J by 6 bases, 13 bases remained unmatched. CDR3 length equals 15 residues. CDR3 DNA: TGCGCCAGCCTTGCTCGACAGGGGGAGAGGGATGGCTACACCTTC. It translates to CASLARQGERDGYTF.

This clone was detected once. This CDR3 reads CASSTSGNFGTDTQYF. CDR3 nucleotides: TGTGCCAGCAGTACTAGCGGCAACTTCGGCACAGATACGCAGTATTTT. This chain connects TRBV3-1 (or the pseudogene TRBV3-2) to TRBJ2-3; 8 bases map to TRBD2. There are 16 residues in the CDR3. Germline trimming cut 6 bases from V and 1 base from J; bases unmatched to any gene: 9. From germline, CDR1 is LGHDT and CDR2 YNNKEL (reference sequence).

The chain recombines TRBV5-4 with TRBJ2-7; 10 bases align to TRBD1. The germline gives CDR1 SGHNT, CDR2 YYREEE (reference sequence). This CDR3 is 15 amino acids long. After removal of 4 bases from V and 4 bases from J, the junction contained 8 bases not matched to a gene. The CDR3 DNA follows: TGTGCCAGCAGCCCCAAGGGACAGGGGCCTTACGAGCAGTACTTC. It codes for CASSPKGQGPYEQYF.

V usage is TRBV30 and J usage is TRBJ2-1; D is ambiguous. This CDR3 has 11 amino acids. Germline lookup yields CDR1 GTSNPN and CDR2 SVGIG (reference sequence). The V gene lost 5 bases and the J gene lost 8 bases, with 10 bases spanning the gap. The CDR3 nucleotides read TGTGCCTGGCTGGAGTCTGATGAGCAGTTCTTC. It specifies CAWLESDEQFF.

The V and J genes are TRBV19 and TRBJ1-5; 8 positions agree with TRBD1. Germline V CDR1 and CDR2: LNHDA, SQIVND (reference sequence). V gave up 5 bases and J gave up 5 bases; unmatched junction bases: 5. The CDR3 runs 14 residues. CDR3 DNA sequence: TGTGCCAGTAGTCCCGACAGGGGTCATCAGCCCCAGCATTTT. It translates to CASSPDRGHQPQHF.

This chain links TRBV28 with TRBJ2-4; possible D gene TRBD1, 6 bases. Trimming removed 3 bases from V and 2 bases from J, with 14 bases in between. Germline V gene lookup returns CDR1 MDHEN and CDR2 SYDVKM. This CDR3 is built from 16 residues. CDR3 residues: CASSLGARWTKNIQYF. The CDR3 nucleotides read TGTGCCAGCAGTTTGGGGGCAAGGTGGACCAAAAACATTCAGTACTTC.

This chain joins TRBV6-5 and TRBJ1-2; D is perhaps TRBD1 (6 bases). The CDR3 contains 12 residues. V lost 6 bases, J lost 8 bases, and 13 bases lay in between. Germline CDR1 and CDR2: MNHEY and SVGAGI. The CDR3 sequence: CASRRTGRGYTF. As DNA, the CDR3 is TGTGCCAGCAGGCGTACAGGGCGAGGCTACACCTTC.

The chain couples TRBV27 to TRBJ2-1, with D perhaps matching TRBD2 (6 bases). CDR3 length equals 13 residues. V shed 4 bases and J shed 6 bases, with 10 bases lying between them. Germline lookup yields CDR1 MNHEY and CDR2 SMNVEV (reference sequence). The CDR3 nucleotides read TGTGCCAGCAGTTCGCGGGGAAGCAATGAGCAGTTCTTC. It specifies CASSSRGSNEQFF.

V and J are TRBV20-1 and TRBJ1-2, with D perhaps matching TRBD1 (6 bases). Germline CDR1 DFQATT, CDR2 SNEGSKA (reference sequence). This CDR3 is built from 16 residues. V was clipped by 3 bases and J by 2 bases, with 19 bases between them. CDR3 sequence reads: CSASISISTGNYGYTF. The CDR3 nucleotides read TGCAGTGCTAGTATCTCTATCTCCACAGGGAACTATGGCTACACCTTC.

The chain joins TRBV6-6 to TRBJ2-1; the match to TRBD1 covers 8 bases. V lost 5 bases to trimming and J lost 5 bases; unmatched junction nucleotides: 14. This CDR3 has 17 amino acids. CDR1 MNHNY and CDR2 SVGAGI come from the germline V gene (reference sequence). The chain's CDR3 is CASSRRARDRLDNEQFF. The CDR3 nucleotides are TGTGCCAGCAGTCGGAGAGCTCGGGACAGGTTAGACAATGAGCAGTTCTTC.

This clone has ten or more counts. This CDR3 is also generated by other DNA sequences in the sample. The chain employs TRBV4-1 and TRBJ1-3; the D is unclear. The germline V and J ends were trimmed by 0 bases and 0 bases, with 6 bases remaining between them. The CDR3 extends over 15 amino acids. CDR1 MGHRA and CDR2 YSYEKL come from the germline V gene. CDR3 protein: CASSQEGGSGNTIYF. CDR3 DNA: TGCGCCAGCAGCCAAGAAGGAGGCTCTGGAAACACCATATATTTT.

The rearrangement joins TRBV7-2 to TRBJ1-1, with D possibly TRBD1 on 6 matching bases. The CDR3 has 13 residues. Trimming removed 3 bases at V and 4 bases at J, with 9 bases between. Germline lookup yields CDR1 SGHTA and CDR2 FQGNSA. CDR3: CASSFARGTEAFF. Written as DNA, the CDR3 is TGTGCCAGCAGCTTTGCCAGGGGCACTGAAGCTTTCTTT.

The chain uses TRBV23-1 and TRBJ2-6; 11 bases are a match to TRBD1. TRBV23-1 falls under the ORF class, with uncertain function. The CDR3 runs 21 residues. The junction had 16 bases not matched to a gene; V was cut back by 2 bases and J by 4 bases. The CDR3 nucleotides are TGCGCCAGCAGTCAACCAACAACAACCGGGACAGGGGGTTGGGGGGCCAACGTCCTGACTTTC. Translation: CASSQPTTTGTGGWGANVLTF.